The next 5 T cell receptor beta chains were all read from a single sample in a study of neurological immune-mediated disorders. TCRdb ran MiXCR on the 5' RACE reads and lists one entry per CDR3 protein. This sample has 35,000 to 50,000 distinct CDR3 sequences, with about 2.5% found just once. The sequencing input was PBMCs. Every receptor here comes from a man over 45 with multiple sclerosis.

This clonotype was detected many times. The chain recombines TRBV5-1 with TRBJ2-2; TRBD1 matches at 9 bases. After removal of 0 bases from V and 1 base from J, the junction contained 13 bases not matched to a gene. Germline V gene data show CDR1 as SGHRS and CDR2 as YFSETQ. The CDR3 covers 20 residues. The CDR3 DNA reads TGCGCCAGCAGCTTGGAGAGGGACAGGGATTTGGTTGTGAACACCGGGGAGCTGTTTTTT. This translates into CASSLERDRDLVVNTGELFF.

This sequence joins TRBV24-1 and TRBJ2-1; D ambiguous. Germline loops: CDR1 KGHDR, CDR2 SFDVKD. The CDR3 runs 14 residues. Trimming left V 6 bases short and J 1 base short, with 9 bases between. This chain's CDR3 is CATSRAGSYNEQFF. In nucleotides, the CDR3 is TGTGCCACCAGTAGGGCCGGATCCTACAATGAGCAGTTCTTC.

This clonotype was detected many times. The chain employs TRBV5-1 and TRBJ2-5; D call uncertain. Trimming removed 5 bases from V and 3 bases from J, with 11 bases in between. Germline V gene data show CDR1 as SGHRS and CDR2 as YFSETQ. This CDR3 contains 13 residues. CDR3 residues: CASSSGSEETQYF. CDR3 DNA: TGCGCCAGCAGTTCCGGGTCAGAAGAGACCCAGTACTTC. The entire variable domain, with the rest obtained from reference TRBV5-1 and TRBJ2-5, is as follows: KAGVTQTPRYLIKTRGQQVTLSCSPISGHRSVSWYQQTPGQGLQFLFEYFSETQRNKGNFPGRFSGRQFSNSRSEMNVSTLELGDSALYLCASSSGSEETQYFGPGTRLLVL.

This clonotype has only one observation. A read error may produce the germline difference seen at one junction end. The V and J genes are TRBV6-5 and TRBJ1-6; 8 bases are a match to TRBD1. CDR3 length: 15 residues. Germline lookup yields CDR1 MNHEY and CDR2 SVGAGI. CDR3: CASSSWTGTYSPLNF. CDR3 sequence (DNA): TGTGCCAGCAGTTCCTGGACAGGGACGTATTCACCCCTCAACTTT.

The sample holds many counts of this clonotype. The CDR3 spells CASSLEIAGDYNEQFF. CDR3 nucleotide sequence: TGTGCCAGCAGCTTAGAGATAGCGGGAGATTACAATGAGCAGTTCTTC. The rearrangement uses TRBV11-2 and TRBJ2-1, with TRBD2 matching over 9 bases. From germline, CDR1 is SGHAT and CDR2 FQNNGV. V shed 0 bases, J shed 4 bases, and the junction held 4 bases outside the gene matches. The CDR3 is 16 residues long.